A selection of T cell receptor beta chains follows, all from one sample in a study of T cell repertoires in cytomegalovirus infection. Each CDR3 protein gets one entry after TCRdb re-called the reads with MiXCR. The repertoire holds about 830,000 distinct CDR3 sequences, with approximately 30% as singletons. For these receptors, no antigen is known. The sample was cultured CD8+ T cells from PBMCs, taken from culture after CMV antigen stimulation. These receptors were taken from a human donor in good health (CMV status not recorded). Some clones in this sample may be carry-over from other donors' samples. The CDR3 runs from the conserved cysteine through the conserved F or W. A D gene is named only where the DNA matches it firmly. Some rows mark clone size as missing; the rest say once, few, many or name a class of expanded clone.

D | size | J | V | DNA | CDR3
- | - | TRBJ1-2 | TRBV4-2 | TGTGCCAGCAGCCAAGAAGGGGGGCCGAGCTATGGCTACACCTTC | CASSQEGGPSYGYTF
- | many | TRBJ1-4 | TRBV7-8 | TGTGCCAGCAGCCCCGCTCCCCTCCCAACTAATGAAAAACTGTTTTTT | CASSPAPLPTNEKLFF
- | - | TRBJ1-1 | TRBV7-6 | TGTGCCAGCAGCGAAGCAGGGCACACTGAAGCTTTCTTT | CASSEAGHTEAFF
- | - | TRBJ1-2 | TRBV29-1 | TGCAGCGTTGAAGCGAGGCAGGGGACATCTTCCTATGGCTACACCTTC | CSVEARQGTSSYGYTF
TRBD2 | - | TRBJ2-2 | TRBV5-4 | TGTGCCAGCAGCTTGGTAGCGGGGGGGCCTTCCGGGGAGCTGTTTTTT | CASSLVAGGPSGELFF
- | - | TRBJ1-4 | TRBV7-2 | TGTGCCAGCAGCAAGGGTCCCCTCGCCGAAAAACTGTTTTTT | CASSKGPLAEKLFF
- | few | TRBJ2-3 | TRBV6-6 | TGTGCCAGCAGTTACTCGTATCCAGCGGACTTAAGCACAGATACGCAGTATTTT | CASSYSYPADLSTDTQYF
- | few | TRBJ2-5 | TRBV19 | TGTGCCAGTAGGTACAGGTACGTGGAGGAGACCCAGTACTTC | CASRYRYVEETQYF
- | - | TRBJ2-7 | TRBV7-9 | TGTGCCAGCAGCACCCCCCGCAGGGGCTCCTACGAGCAGTACTTC | CASSTPRRGSYEQYF
TRBD2 | - | TRBJ2-3 | TRBV6-5 | TGTGCCAGCAGTTATAAGATTAGCGGGGGTTTTGATACGCAGTATTTT | CASSYKISGGFDTQYF
TRBD1 | - | TRBJ2-3 | TRBV7-9 | TGTGCCAGCGCGTCTCGGGACAGGGGGCATAAAGATACGCAGTATTTT | CASASRDRGHKDTQYF
TRBD2 | - | TRBJ2-5 | TRBV29-1 | TGCAGCGTTGATGGGGGACTAGCGTTACAAGAGACCCAGTACTTC | CSVDGGLALQETQYF
- | - | TRBJ2-3 | TRBV6-1 | TGTGCCAGCAGTGAACCAGCGGGCTATAGCAGAGATACGCAGTATTTT | CASSEPAGYSRDTQYF
- | - | TRBJ2-7 | TRBV18 | TGTGCCAGCTCACCACCGGTGCGGGAATCCTACGAGCAGTACTTC | CASSPPVRESYEQYF
TRBD2 | few | TRBJ2-5 | TRBV7-9 | TGTGCCAGCAGCTCGACGAACCGACGCGGGGGGGTTCCGAGACAAGAGACCCAGTACTTC | CASSSTNRRGGVPRQETQYF
- | few | TRBJ1-1 | TRBV10-3 | TGTGCCATTGGGCGGGGAGAAGCTTTCTTT | CAIGRGEAFF
- | - | TRBJ2-1 | TRBV3-1 | TGTGCCAGCAGCCAACTGTACAATGAGCAGTTCTTC | CASSQLYNEQFF
- | many | TRBJ2-1 | TRBV7-9 | TGTGCCAGCACTCAGCGGAGCTCCTACAATGAGCAGTTCTTC | CASTQRSSYNEQFF
- | - | TRBJ1-2 | TRBV29-1 | TGCAGCGTCGGGGGATCTCTTCCGACTAACTATGGCTACACCTTC | CSVGGSLPTNYGYTF
- | few | TRBJ1-2 | TRBV27 | TGTGCCAGCAGTTTATCTGCCGGTCAGGCTAACTATGGCTACACCTTC | CASSLSAGQANYGYTF
- | - | TRBJ2-7 | TRBV10-3 | TGTGCCATCAGCCGGGACATCGACGAGCAGTACTTC | CAISRDIDEQYF
TRBD1 | once | TRBJ2-7 | TRBV29-1 | TGCAGCGTTGATCTCGGACAGGGCGAGTACGAGCAGTACTTC | CSVDLGQGEYEQYF
- | - | TRBJ1-2 | TRBV12-3/TRBV12-4 | TGTGCCAGCAGTTTTGGTCGGGGAGGGAATGGCTACACCTTC | CASSFGRGGNGYTF
- | many | TRBJ1-1 | TRBV5-6 | TGTGCCAGCAGTGGGATAATGGACACTGAAGCTTTCTTT | CASSGIMDTEAFF
TRBD1 | - | TRBJ1-1 | TRBV27 | TGTGCCAGCAGTAATATGAGGGGGCGGATAACTGAAGCTTTCTTT | CASSNMRGRITEAFF
- | few | TRBJ1-3 | TRBV7-6 | TGTGCCAGCAGCAACGACGACCGGTATGGAAACACCATATATTTT | CASSNDDRYGNTIYF
- | once | TRBJ2-2 | TRBV4-3 | TGCGCCAGCAGCCAAGATATACGGGGGGCGTACACCGGGGAGCTGTTTTTT | CASSQDIRGAYTGELFF
- | - | TRBJ2-7 | TRBV7-6 | TGTGCCAGCAGCTTAAATATTGGGGGCGAGCAGTACTTC | CASSLNIGGEQYF
- | - | TRBJ2-3 | TRBV7-3 | TGTGCCAGCAGCTCAGGCGATTGGGACACAGATACGCAGTATTTT | CASSSGDWDTDTQYF
TRBD2 | - | TRBJ2-5 | TRBV29-1 | TGCAGCGTTGAAACCCCGGGGGGACTAGAGACCCAGTACTTC | CSVETPGGLETQYF
- | - | TRBJ2-2 | TRBV27 | TGTGCCAGCAGTTTATCGATGGTGGGGGGGCCGAACACCGGGGAGCTGTTTTTT | CASSLSMVGGPNTGELFF
TRBD2 | - | TRBJ2-5 | TRBV10-3 | TGTGCCATCAGCGAGACCTTCGGGAGGGGGGAGACCCAGTACTTC | CAISETFGRGETQYF
- | - | TRBJ1-4 | TRBV4-1 | TGCGCCAGCAGCCAAGGGGTTGCGGAGGGTGCAACTAATGAAAAACTGTTTTTT | CASSQGVAEGATNEKLFF
TRBD2 | - | TRBJ2-1 | TRBV7-6 | TGTGCCAGCAGCTTAAGGGCTAGCGGGCTCTCCTCCTACAATGAGCAGTTCTTC | CASSLRASGLSSYNEQFF
- | few | TRBJ2-2 | TRBV7-8 | TGTGCCAGCAGCTCTGGAGGGGTCACCGGGGAGCTGTTTTTT | CASSSGGVTGELFF
- | - | TRBJ1-1 | TRBV19 | TGTGCCAGTAGTCCCGAGACAAGTTTTATGAACACTGAAGCTTTCTTT | CASSPETSFMNTEAFF
TRBD2 | - | TRBJ2-3 | TRBV7-6 | TGTGCCAGCACCCAGAGGGGGACTAGCGAGGGGATCACAGATACGCAGTATTTT | CASTQRGTSEGITDTQYF
- | once | TRBJ2-7 | TRBV5-6 | TGTGCCAGCAGCTTTGGAGGGGCGAGCGACGAGCAGTACTTC | CASSFGGASDEQYF
- | - | TRBJ2-3 | TRBV11-2 | TGTGCCAGCAGCTTAGAGCCGGGTCGAAGCACAGATACGCAGTATTTT | CASSLEPGRSTDTQYF
- | - | TRBJ2-2 | TRBV5-1 | TGCGCCAGCAGCTGGGGGTGGAACACCGGGGAGCTGTTTTTT | CASSWGWNTGELFF
- | - | TRBJ1-1 | TRBV4-1 | TGCGCCAGCAGCCGCAAACTGGACACTGAAGCTTTCTTT | CASSRKLDTEAFF